The 28 T cell receptor beta chains reported below all come from one sample, sequenced in a study of blood T cells in healthy people across ages. Then a second PCR, running about 7 to 11 cycles, was carried out with a sample-barcoded 5' primer and a J-beta primer mix. TCRdb passed the 5' RACE reads through MiXCR, listing each CDR3 protein once. The sample has approximately 770,000 distinct CDR3 sequences, 55% to 75% seen once. The sequenced material came from blood. The receptors were gathered from a young man in good health.

The chain couples TRBV3-1 to TRBJ1-1; 7 nucleotides match TRBD1. This CDR3 has 14 residues. Germline V gives CDR1 LGHDT, CDR2 YNNKEL (reference sequence). Trimming cost V 4 bases and J 11 bases; bases outside gene matches: 13. CDR3 region: CASSRQGTPLGAFF. The CDR3 DNA sequence: TGTGCCAGCAGCCGACAGGGCACGCCCCTGGGGGCTTTCTTT.

The chain combines TRBV4-1 with TRBJ2-7, with D perhaps given as TRBD1 or TRBD2 (5 bases each). The CDR3 length is 13 residues. Trimming pared 1 base from V and 7 bases from J, leaving 11 bases between. The V gene's germline CDR1 is MGHRA and CDR2 YSYEKL. CDR3 sequence: CASSQAGTNEQYF. CDR3 nucleotide sequence: TGCGCCAGCAGCCAAGCGGGGACGAATGAGCAGTACTTC.

CDR3 sequence: CASSPRGLLPYEQYF. The CDR3 nucleotides are TGTGCCAGCAGCCCCCGCGGATTGCTCCCCTACGAGCAGTACTTC. The V and J genes are TRBV7-2 and TRBJ2-7; D remains ambiguous. V was cut by 5 bases and J by 2 bases, with 16 bases left in between. This CDR3 has 15 amino acids. Looked up from germline, CDR1 is SGHTA and CDR2 is FQGNSA.

The chain couples TRBV29-1 to TRBJ2-3; D is unresolved. Trimming shortened V by 4 bases and J by 0 bases, and 11 bases separated the two germline ends. The germline V gene encodes CDR1 SQVTM and CDR2 ANQGSEA. This CDR3 region has 14 residues. This CDR3 reads CSVGGRWSTDTQYF. CDR3 nucleotides: TGCAGCGTTGGGGGTAGATGGAGCACAGATACGCAGTATTTT.

Only a few counts were recorded for this clonotype. This CDR3 reads CATSARSGQNNQPQHF. The CDR3 coding sequence is TGTGCCACCAGTGCTCGCTCGGGGCAGAATAATCAGCCCCAGCATTTT. The J gene is TRBJ1-5, the V gene TRBV24-1, with a possible D match to TRBD1 (5 bases). The germline CDR1 and CDR2 sequences are KGHDR and SFDVKD. The length of the CDR3 is 16 residues. V lost 5 bases to trimming and J lost 4 bases, with 17 bases between them.

V gene TRBV7-9 combines with J gene TRBJ2-1, with no clear D. V dropped 0 bases and J dropped 7 bases, with 16 bases sitting between them. The CDR3 totals 16 residues. Germline V gives CDR1 SEHNR, CDR2 FQNEAQ (reference sequence). The CDR3 region has the DNA TGTGCCAGCAGCTTAGCGCGCATTCTGATCCGGAATGAGCAGTTCTTC. Protein: CASSLARILIRNEQFF.

This chain links TRBV20-1 with TRBJ2-1, with D perhaps TRBD1 (5 bases). Trimming cost V 4 bases and J 5 bases, with 18 bases left between them. Germline V gene data show CDR1 as DFQATT and CDR2 as SNEGSKA (reference sequence). The CDR3 covers 15 residues. This CDR3 is CSATSPRDSNNEQFF. The CDR3 DNA is TGCAGTGCTACGTCTCCCCGAGACAGTAACAATGAGCAGTTCTTC.

The rearrangement uses TRBV4-1 and TRBJ1-1; D unresolved. CDR3 length equals 14 residues. The germline V gene encodes CDR1 MGHRA and CDR2 YSYEKL. Trimming took 4 bases from V and 0 from J, leaving 9 bases between them. The CDR3 DNA reads TGCGCCAGCAGCCGGGTGGAGGTGAACACTGAAGCTTTCTTT. This encodes CASSRVEVNTEAFF.

The chain combines TRBV9 with TRBJ2-7; tentatively, D is TRBD1 or TRBD2 (5 bases each). This CDR3 is 14 amino acids long. The V end lost 1 base, the J end lost 6 bases, and 14 bases lay between the germline ends. Germline CDR1 reads SGDLS; CDR2 reads YYNGEE. The CDR3 nucleotides read TGTGCCAGCAGCGTAAATGTAGGGACGGGCGAGCAGTACTTC. This gives the protein CASSVNVGTGEQYF.

The V and J genes are TRBV6-2 or TRBV6-3 and TRBJ2-7, with 10 bases lining up with TRBD2. J was trimmed by 3 bases and V by 6 bases; bases with no gene match: 8. The CDR3 contains 15 residues. Per the germline V gene, CDR1 is MNHEY and CDR2 is SVGEGT. The CDR3 sequence: CASRFLAGAFYEQYF. CDR3 sequence (DNA): TGTGCCAGCAGATTCCTAGCGGGAGCCTTCTACGAGCAGTACTTC.

This clonotype is a singleton in its sample. The gene calls are TRBV12-3 or TRBV12-4 and TRBJ1-1; possibly TRBD1 for D (6 bases). The CDR3 length is 13 residues. With 6 bases removed from V and 7 bases from J, the gap between germline ends came to 15 bases. The CDR3 reads CASSPTGIVEAFF. In nucleotides, the CDR3 is TGTGCCAGCAGCCCAACAGGGATTGTTGAAGCTTTCTTT.

This clonotype was detected a few times. CDR3 sequence reads: CASSLQGSASGYNEQFF. The CDR3 region has the DNA TGTGCCAGCAGCTTACAAGGCTCGGCTAGCGGATACAATGAGCAGTTCTTC. The rearrangement uses TRBV7-2 and TRBJ2-1; 7 bases map to TRBD2. With V trimmed by 2 bases and J by 4 bases, 11 bases remained unmatched. The CDR3 extends over 17 amino acids. CDR1 SGHTA and CDR2 FQGNSA come from the germline V gene.

The chain carries TRBV10-3 and TRBJ2-7; unclear D gene. Trimming cost V 6 bases and J 7 bases, with 16 bases left between them. Germline V CDR1 and CDR2: ENHRY, SYGVKD. The CDR3 sequence is 13 residues long. In DNA form, the CDR3 reads TGTGCCATCAGGACTTTCCCGAACAATGAGCAGTACTTC. Amino acid sequence: CAIRTFPNNEQYF.

The chain uses TRBV3-1 and TRBJ1-1, with D possibly being TRBD1 (5 bases). The germline V gene encodes CDR1 LGHDT and CDR2 YNNKEL (reference sequence). V gave up 4 bases and J gave up 5 bases, with 17 bases separating them. CDR3 size: 15 residues. The CDR3 here is CASSPKMGGGTEAFF. CDR3 sequence (DNA): TGTGCCAGCAGCCCCAAGATGGGGGGAGGGACTGAAGCTTTCTTT.

This clonotype showed up just a few times. The chain carries TRBV4-3 and TRBJ2-1, with 10 bases fitting TRBD2. With 0 bases clipped from V and 4 bases from J, the junction kept 6 bases outside the gene matches. The length of the CDR3 is 17 residues. Germline CDR1 reads LGHNA; CDR2 reads YSLEER. The CDR3 protein is CASSQDHIAGGYNEQFF. The CDR3 DNA reads TGCGCCAGCAGCCAAGATCATATAGCGGGAGGTTACAATGAGCAGTTCTTC.

V usage is TRBV12-3 or TRBV12-4 and J usage is TRBJ2-7; weak D call: TRBD2 (5 bases). The CDR3 runs 15 residues. V lost 6 bases and J 2 bases, leaving 17 bases between the germline ends. The CDR3 sequence: CASSPSGYDAYEQYF. The CDR3 DNA reads TGTGCCAGCAGCCCGTCGGGGTATGACGCCTACGAGCAGTACTTC.

The chain has TRBV7-8 and TRBJ2-7; D remains unclear. Germline CDR1 and CDR2: SGHVS and FQNEAQ. The CDR3 consists of 15 residues. Trimming stripped 3 bases from V and 1 base from J, with 13 bases between. The CDR3 protein is CASSFFLAESYEQYF. CDR3 sequence (DNA): TGTGCCAGCAGCTTCTTTCTCGCGGAGTCCTACGAGCAGTACTTC.

This chain links TRBV24-1 with TRBJ2-1; 9 bases map to TRBD2. The CDR3 consists of 16 residues. J gave up 5 bases and V 1 base, and 5 bases lay outside the gene matches. Germline lookup yields CDR1 KGHDR and CDR2 SFDVKD. Written as DNA, the CDR3 is TGTGCCACCAGTGATTTCTTAGCGGGGGATAACAATGAGCAGTTCTTC. This sequence encodes CATSDFLAGDNNEQFF.

The V gene is TRBV6-4, the J gene TRBJ2-1; D possibly corresponds to TRBD2 (5 bases). The CDR3 covers 12 residues. Germline V CDR1 and CDR2: MRHNA, SNTAGT. V was pared by 2 bases and J by 10 bases, with 9 bases between. CDR3 nucleotide sequence: TGTGCCAGCAGTGACCTCAGAGGGGAGCAGTTCTTC. Its translation is CASSDLRGEQFF.

The chain has TRBV7-9 and TRBJ2-5; D is uncertain. Per germline, CDR1 SEHNR and CDR2 FQNEAQ (reference sequence). The CDR3 spans 11 residues. Trimming stripped 6 bases from V and 11 bases from J, with 13 bases between. The CDR3: CASSLNSGQYF. CDR3 DNA: TGTGCCAGCAGTTTAAATTCCGGGCAGTACTTC.

V gene TRBV20-1 combines with J gene TRBJ2-3; 10 nucleotides line up with TRBD2. This CDR3 is built from 16 residues. Trimming cost V 3 bases and J 4 bases; bases outside gene matches: 10. Germline V CDR1 and CDR2: DFQATT, SNEGSKA (reference sequence). The CDR3 coding sequence is TGCAGTGCTAGGGAAGCTAGCGGGAGTTTGTCAGATACGCAGTATTTT. Translated, it gives CSAREASGSLSDTQYF.

To note about this clonotype: A junction end diverges from the germline sequence, so it may reflect a read error. The chain joins TRBV3-1 to TRBJ2-4, with 8 bases lining up with TRBD2. The DNA matches TRBJ2-5 better at its end, which makes the J call doubtful. The CDR3 extends over 15 amino acids. Germline V CDR1 and CDR2: LGHDT, YNNKEL (reference sequence). CDR3 residues: CASSQGGLVQETQYF. The CDR3 nucleotides are TGTGCCAGTAGCCAAGGGGGACTAGTCCAAGAGACCCAGTACTTC.

The rearrangement links TRBV6-5 to TRBJ2-7; possibly TRBD1 or TRBD2 for D (6 bases each). V lost 0 bases to trimming and J lost 6 bases, with 24 bases between them. In germline, CDR1 is MNHEY, CDR2 SVGAGI. The CDR3 runs to 18 residues. Written as DNA, the CDR3 is TGTGCCAGCAGTTACTCTTGGGAGGAACAGGGAACCCCGGGCGAGCAGTACTTC. It translates to CASSYSWEEQGTPGEQYF.

This chain links TRBV29-1 with TRBJ2-1; D gene ambiguous. The CDR3 consists of 13 residues. Germline lookup yields CDR1 SQVTM and CDR2 ANQGSEA. V lost 5 bases to trimming and J lost 5 bases, with 13 bases between them. The CDR3 DNA is TGCAGCGTTAATTTTGAGATGGACAATGAGCAGTTCTTC. Translating gives CSVNFEMDNEQFF.

This clonotype was recorded once. The gene calls are TRBV5-1 and TRBJ2-2; D possibly matches TRBD1 or TRBD2 (5 bases each). Trimming pared 4 bases from V and 6 bases from J, leaving 19 bases between. Per germline, CDR1 SGHRS and CDR2 YFSETQ. There are 16 residues in the CDR3. The CDR3, as DNA: TGCGCCAGCAGCCTTCGGGACGACCGAGGGGCCGGGGAGCTGTTTTTT. Encoded protein: CASSLRDDRGAGELFF.

A remark on this clonotype: An end of the junction does not agree with germline; a read error may underlie this. CDR3 residues: CSAHDSKTPGLRGGTHTQYF. The CDR3 DNA is TGCAGTGCTCACGACTCGAAGACTCCGGGACTAAGAGGCGGCACACATACGCAGTATTTT. The chain recombines TRBV20-1 with TRBJ2-3; 7 bases line up with TRBD2. CDR1 and CDR2 (germline): DFQATT, SNEGSKA (reference sequence). This CDR3 contains 20 residues.

The chain employs TRBV20-1 and TRBJ2-5; D is uncertain. The CDR3 has 13 amino acids. Per germline, CDR1 DFQATT and CDR2 SNEGSKA (reference sequence). With 0 bases removed from V and 2 bases from J, the gap between germline ends came to 7 bases. The CDR3 reads CSARDYTQETQYF. In nucleotides, the CDR3 is TGCAGTGCTAGAGACTATACACAAGAGACCCAGTACTTC.

CDR3: CASSFLGTTPYNEQYF. CDR3 nucleotides: TGTGCCAGCAGCTTTCTAGGGACTACCCCCTACAATGAGCAGTACTTC. This sequence joins TRBV11-3 and TRBJ2-1; 7 positions agree with TRBD2. The J call may be wrong; the DNA end is better matched by TRBJ2-7. Germline CDR1 is SGHNT and CDR2 is YENEEA. This CDR3 region has 16 residues.